This T cell receptor (beta chain) was sequenced for a study of CD8 T cells in Susac syndrome. The overall study: When their blood was taken, patients with Susac syndrome were therapy-naive, taking corticosteroids, or taking intravenous immunoglobulin alone. Overall study findings and caveats: In Susac syndrome, CD8+ expansion was highest in TEMRA and active disease.

In regard to this clonotype: The antigen is undetermined.

After extraction with the RNeasy kit, roughly 0.5 to 1 ug of the RNA was reverse transcribed using random hexamers. With immunoSEQ multiplex PCR, TCR beta CDR3 was amplified across 54 Vbeta and 13 Jbeta. TCRdb redid the calling of the immunoSEQ multiplex PCR reads with MiXCR, one entry per CDR3 protein. The sample records around 200,000 distinct CDR3 sequences, 95% being singletons. V gave up 5 bases and J gave up 10 bases, with 17 bases separating them. The CDR3 is 13 residues long. The germline V gene has CDR1 SGHTA and CDR2 FQGTGA. The TCR comes from a human donor with Susac syndrome. What was sequenced was CD8+ T cells from PBMCs. This chain connects TRBV7-3 to TRBJ1-1; D is possibly TRBD1 (6 bases). CDR3 in DNA: TGTGCCAGCAGCAATACAGGGTATTCGGTAGCTTTCTTT. Protein sequence: CASSNTGYSVAFF.